One TCR beta chain is described in this entry. The data belong to a study of blood T cell repertoires in COVID-19. CDR1 is MNHEY, CDR2 SVGAGI, per germline. V lost 2 bases, J lost 1 base, and 14 bases lay in between. The CDR3 covers 16 residues. Those who participated ranged in age from roughly 18 to 95 years and resided in about two dozen US areas. Participants' reported clinical history set cohort assignment. Recovery meant two consecutive negative NP/OP PCR tests, professional clearance, or resolved symptoms. Authors' methods: Nucleated cell number was recorded as an estimate derived from reference gene primer amplification. Measured with immunoSEQ multiplex PCR; TCRdb has only the in-frame clones, and not every one. That table furnishes V, J and clone size, whereas the DNA furnished D and trimming. The sample includes about 380,000 clones, about 87% seen only once; the top ten take approximately 1.2%.

The sequenced sample consisted of PBMCs or T cells enriched from blood (not recorded which). The origin of this receptor is a man aged 30-40 years who had recovered from COVID-19. The chain carries TRBV6-5 and TRBJ1-1; a possible D gene is TRBD1 (5 bases). CDR3 nucleotide sequence: TGTGCCAGCAGTTACCCCTTGGGGCAGGGGAACACTGAAGCTTTCTTT. It encodes CASSYPLGQGNTEAFF.